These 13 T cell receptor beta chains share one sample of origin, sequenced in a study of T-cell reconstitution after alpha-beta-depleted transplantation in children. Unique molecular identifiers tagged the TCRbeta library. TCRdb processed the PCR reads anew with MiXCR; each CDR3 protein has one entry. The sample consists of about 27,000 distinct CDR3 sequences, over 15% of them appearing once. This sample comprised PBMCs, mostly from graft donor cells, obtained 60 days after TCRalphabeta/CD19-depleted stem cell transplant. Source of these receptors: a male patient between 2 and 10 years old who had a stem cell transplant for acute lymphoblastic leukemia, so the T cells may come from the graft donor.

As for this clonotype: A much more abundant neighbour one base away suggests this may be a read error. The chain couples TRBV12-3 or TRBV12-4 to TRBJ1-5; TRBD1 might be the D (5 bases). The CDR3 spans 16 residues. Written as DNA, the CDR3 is TGTGCCAGCAGCCGTGTGGCCGGGGGTCCCAATCAGGCCCAGCATTTT. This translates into CASSRVAGGPNQAQHF.

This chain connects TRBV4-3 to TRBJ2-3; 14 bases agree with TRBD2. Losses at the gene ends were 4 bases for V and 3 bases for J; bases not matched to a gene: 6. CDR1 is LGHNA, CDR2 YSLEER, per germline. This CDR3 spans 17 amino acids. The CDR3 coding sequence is TGCGCCAGCAGCCCCGGGACTAGCGGGAGTGGTACAGATACGCAGTATTTT. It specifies CASSPGTSGSGTDTQYF.

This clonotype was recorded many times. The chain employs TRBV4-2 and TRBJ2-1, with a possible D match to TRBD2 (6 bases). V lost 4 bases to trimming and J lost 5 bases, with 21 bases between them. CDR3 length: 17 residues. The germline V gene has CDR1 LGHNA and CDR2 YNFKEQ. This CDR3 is CASSPAGTPYSDNEQFF. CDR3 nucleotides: TGTGCCAGCAGCCCCGCCGGGACTCCGTATTCCGACAATGAGCAGTTCTTC.

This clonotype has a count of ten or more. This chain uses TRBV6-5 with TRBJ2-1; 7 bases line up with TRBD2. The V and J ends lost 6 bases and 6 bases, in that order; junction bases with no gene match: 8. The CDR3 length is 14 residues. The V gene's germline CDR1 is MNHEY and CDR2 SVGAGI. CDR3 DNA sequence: TGTGCCAGCAGAATGAGCGGGGCTCGCAATGAGCAGTTCTTC. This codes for CASRMSGARNEQFF.

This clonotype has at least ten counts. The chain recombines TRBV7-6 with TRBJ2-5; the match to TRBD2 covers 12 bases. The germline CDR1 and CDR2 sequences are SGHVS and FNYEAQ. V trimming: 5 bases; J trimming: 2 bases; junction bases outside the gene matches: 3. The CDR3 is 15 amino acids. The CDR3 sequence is CASSPTSGRQETQYF. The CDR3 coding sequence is TGTGCCAGCAGCCCGACTAGCGGGAGACAAGAGACCCAGTACTTC.

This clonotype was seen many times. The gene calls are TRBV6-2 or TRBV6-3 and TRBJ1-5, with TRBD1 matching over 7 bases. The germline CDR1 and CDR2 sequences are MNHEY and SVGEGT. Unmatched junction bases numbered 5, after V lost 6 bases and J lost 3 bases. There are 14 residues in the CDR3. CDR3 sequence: CASRRDSYNQPQHF. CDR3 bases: TGTGCCAGCAGAAGGGACAGCTACAATCAGCCCCAGCATTTT.

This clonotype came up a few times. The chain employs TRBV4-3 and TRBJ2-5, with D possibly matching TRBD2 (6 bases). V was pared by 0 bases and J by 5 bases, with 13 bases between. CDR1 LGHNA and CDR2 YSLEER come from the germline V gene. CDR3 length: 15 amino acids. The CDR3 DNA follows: TGCGCCAGCAGCCAAGATAGCGGAGGGGCGGAGACCCAGTACTTC. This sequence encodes CASSQDSGGAETQYF.

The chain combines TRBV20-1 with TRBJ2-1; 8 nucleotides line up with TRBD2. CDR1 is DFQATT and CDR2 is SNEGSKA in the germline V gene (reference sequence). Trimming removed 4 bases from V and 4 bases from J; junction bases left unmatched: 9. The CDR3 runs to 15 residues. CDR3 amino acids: CSAITSGSHYNEQFF. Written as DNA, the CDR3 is TGCAGTGCTATCACTAGCGGAAGCCATTACAATGAGCAGTTCTTC.

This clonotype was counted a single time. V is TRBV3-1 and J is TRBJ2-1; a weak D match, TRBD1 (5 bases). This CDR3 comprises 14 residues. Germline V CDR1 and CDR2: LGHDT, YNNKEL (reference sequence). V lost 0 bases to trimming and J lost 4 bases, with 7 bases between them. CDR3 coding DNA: TGTGCCAGCAGCCAAGATGGGGCTTACAATGAGCAGTTCTTC. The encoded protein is CASSQDGAYNEQFF.

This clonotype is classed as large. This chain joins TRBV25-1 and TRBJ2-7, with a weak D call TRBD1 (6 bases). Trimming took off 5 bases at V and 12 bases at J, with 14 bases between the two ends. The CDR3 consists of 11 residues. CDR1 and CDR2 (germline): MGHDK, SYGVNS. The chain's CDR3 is CASSLMGALYF. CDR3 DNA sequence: TGTGCCAGCAGTCTAATGGGGGCTTTGTACTTC.

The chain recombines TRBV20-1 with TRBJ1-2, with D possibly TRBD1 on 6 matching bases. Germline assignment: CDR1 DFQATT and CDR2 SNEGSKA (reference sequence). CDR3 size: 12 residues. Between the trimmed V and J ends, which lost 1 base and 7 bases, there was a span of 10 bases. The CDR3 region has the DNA TGCAGTGCTAGAGTACAGGGAATTGGCTACACCTTC. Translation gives CSARVQGIGYTF.

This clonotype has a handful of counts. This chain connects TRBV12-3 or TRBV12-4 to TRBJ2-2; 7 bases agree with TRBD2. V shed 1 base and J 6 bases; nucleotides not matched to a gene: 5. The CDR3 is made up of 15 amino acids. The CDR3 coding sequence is TGTGCCAGCAGTTTAGGGACTAGGATGTCCGGGGAGCTGTTTTTT. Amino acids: CASSLGTRMSGELFF.

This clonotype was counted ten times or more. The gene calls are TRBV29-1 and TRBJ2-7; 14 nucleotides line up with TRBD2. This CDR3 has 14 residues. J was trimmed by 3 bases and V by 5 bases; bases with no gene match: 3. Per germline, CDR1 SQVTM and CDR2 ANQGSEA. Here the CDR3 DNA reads TGCAGCGTTAGAGGACTAGCGGGGGGCTACGAGCAGTACTTC. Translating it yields CSVRGLAGGYEQYF.